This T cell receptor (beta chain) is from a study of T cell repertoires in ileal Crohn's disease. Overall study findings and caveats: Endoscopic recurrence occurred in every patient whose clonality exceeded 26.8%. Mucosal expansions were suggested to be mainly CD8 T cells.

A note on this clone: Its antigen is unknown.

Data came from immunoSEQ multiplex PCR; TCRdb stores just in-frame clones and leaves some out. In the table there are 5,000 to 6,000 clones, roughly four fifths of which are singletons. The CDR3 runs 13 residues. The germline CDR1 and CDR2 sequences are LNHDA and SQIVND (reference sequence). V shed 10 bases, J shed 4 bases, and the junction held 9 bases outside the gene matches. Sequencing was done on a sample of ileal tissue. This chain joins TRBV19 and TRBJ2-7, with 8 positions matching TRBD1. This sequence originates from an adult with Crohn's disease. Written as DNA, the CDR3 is TGTGCCACCGCGGACAGGGTTGGGTACGAGCAGTACTTC. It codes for CATADRVGYEQYF.